These 13 T cell receptor beta chains were sequenced from one sample in a study of CD8 T cells in ankylosing spondylitis. MiXCR was run by TCRdb on the 5' RACE reads, yielding one entry per CDR3 protein. The sample consists of nearly 350,000 distinct CDR3 sequences, roughly 14% of them appearing once. The specimen sequenced was blood, either unsorted or a sorted T cell fraction (not recorded which). The origin of the receptors is a male donor with ankylosing spondylitis or in good health (not recorded which).

The chain couples TRBV5-1 to TRBJ1-1; D perhaps matches TRBD1 (6 bases). The CDR3 spans 15 residues. V was cut by 5 bases and J by 0 bases, with 14 bases left in between. The germline gives CDR1 SGHRS, CDR2 YFSETQ. The CDR3 sequence is CASRKEGGVNTEAFF. CDR3 nucleotides: TGCGCCAGCAGGAAGGAGGGGGGAGTGAACACTGAAGCTTTCTTT. The whole variable domain, remainder taken from reference TRBV5-1 and TRBJ1-1, is KAGVTQTPRYLIKTRGQQVTLSCSPISGHRSVSWYQQTPGQGLQFLFEYFSETQRNKGNFPGRFSGRQFSNSRSEMNVSTLELGDSALYLCASRKEGGVNTEAFFGQGTRLTVV.

This clonotype was seen ten or more times. The genes are TRBV5-1 and TRBJ1-1, with D unclear. This CDR3 region has 13 residues. V was trimmed by 8 bases and J by 3 bases, leaving 14 bases between them. Germline V gene data show CDR1 as SGHRS and CDR2 as YFSETQ. The CDR3 sequence is CASSSLEYTEAFF. DNA for the CDR3: TGCGCCAGTTCTTCCCTCGAGTACACTGAAGCTTTCTTT.

The J gene is TRBJ2-1, the V gene TRBV12-3 or TRBV12-4; D might be TRBD2 (6 bases). CDR3 size: 19 residues. The V gene lost 7 bases and the J gene lost 7 bases, with 32 bases spanning the gap. CDR3 amino acids: CASKESKRALGIGGNEQFF. The CDR3 bases are TGTGCCAGCAAAGAGAGCAAGCGGGCGCTCGGGATCGGCGGGAATGAGCAGTTCTTC.

This chain links TRBV6-5 with TRBJ2-7; D unresolved. Germline V gives CDR1 MNHEY, CDR2 SVGAGI. Trimming cost V 0 bases and J 2 bases, with 11 bases left between them. The CDR3 covers 15 residues. DNA for the CDR3: TGTGCCAGCAGTTACTCGATGATGTTTGCCTACGAGCAGTACTTC. It is translated as CASSYSMMFAYEQYF.

V usage is TRBV19 and J usage is TRBJ2-1, with 10 positions matching TRBD2. Germline CDR1 reads LNHDA; CDR2 reads SQIVND (reference sequence). The CDR3 sequence is 15 residues long. J was trimmed by 8 bases and V by 1 base; bases with no gene match: 5. CDR3 sequence (DNA): TGTGCCAGTAGTATAGTGAGCGGGGGGGCATATGAGCAGTTCTTC. Protein product: CASSIVSGGAYEQFF.

V gene TRBV7-8 combines with J gene TRBJ2-5, with 7 positions matching TRBD1. Trimming removed 5 bases from V and 14 bases from J; junction bases left unmatched: 11. The CDR3 covers 12 residues. Germline V gives CDR1 SGHVS, CDR2 FQNEAQ. CDR3 protein: CASSVPRGTGYF. CDR3 DNA sequence: TGTGCCAGCAGCGTCCCCAGGGGGACCGGATACTTC.

The V call is TRBV5-1, the J call TRBJ2-1; D is uncertain. V shed 6 bases and J shed 4 bases, with 14 bases lying between them. The CDR3 covers 14 residues. Looked up from germline, CDR1 is SGHRS and CDR2 is YFSETQ. In DNA form, the CDR3 reads TGCGCCAGCACCCCAAACCCCTCGTACAATGAGCAGTTCTTC. Amino acids: CASTPNPSYNEQFF.

This clonotype was observed a few times. The genes are TRBV5-5 and TRBJ2-3; weak D call: TRBD1 (5 bases). V was trimmed by 0 bases and J by 11 bases, leaving 13 bases between them. This CDR3 spans 13 amino acids. Germline loops: CDR1 SGHKS, CDR2 YYEKEE (reference sequence). Written as DNA, the CDR3 is TGTGCCAGCAGCTTGGGTGACAGTTTAGTGCAGTATTTT. Encoded protein: CASSLGDSLVQYF.

The rearrangement joins TRBV7-9 to TRBJ2-4; D uncertain. The germline CDR1 and CDR2 sequences are SEHNR and FQNEAQ (reference sequence). This CDR3 contains 13 residues. Trimming removed 5 bases at V and 7 bases at J, with 12 bases between. The CDR3 DNA follows: TGTGCCAGCAGCCCCCCGGGTAGTAACATTCAGTACTTC. Its translation: CASSPPGSNIQYF.

The chain links TRBV5-6 to TRBJ1-2, with a weak D call TRBD1 (5 bases). Between the trimmed V and J ends, which lost 0 bases and 5 bases, there was a span of 17 bases. The CDR3 has 16 residues. CDR1 is SGHDT and CDR2 is YYEEEE in the germline V gene. CDR3 amino acids: CASSLGPPDKAYGYTF. CDR3 DNA: TGTGCCAGCAGCTTGGGGCCCCCGGACAAGGCGTATGGCTACACCTTC.

This clonotype was found a few times. The chain employs TRBV5-1 and TRBJ2-1; 7 bases map to TRBD1. Germline assignment: CDR1 SGHRS and CDR2 YFSETQ. V trimming: 1 base; J trimming: 2 bases; junction bases outside the gene matches: 3. This CDR3 comprises 15 residues. The CDR3 DNA reads as TGCGCCAGCAGCTTGCAGACAGGGACCTACAATGAGCAGTTCTTC. This encodes CASSLQTGTYNEQFF.

The chain links TRBV20-1 to TRBJ2-1, with 14 bases identical to TRBD2. The V and J ends lost 3 bases and 4 bases, in that order; junction bases with no gene match: 11. CDR1 is DFQATT and CDR2 is SNEGSKA in the germline V gene (reference sequence). The CDR3 sequence is 18 residues long. The CDR3: CSARGLSGTSGSYNEQFF. The CDR3, as DNA: TGCAGTGCTAGGGGTCTTTCCGGGACTAGCGGGAGTTACAATGAGCAGTTCTTC.

This clonotype occurred a few times. This sequence joins TRBV20-1 and TRBJ1-2, with D perhaps TRBD1 (6 bases). CDR1 is DFQATT, CDR2 SNEGSKA, per germline (reference sequence). V was shortened by 6 bases and J by 4 bases, with 12 bases between the two germline ends. The CDR3 is made up of 12 amino acids. CDR3 DNA: TGCAGTGCCCGAGGGGGGAGCTATGGCTACACCTTC. It is translated as CSARGGSYGYTF.